The present entry profiles one T cell receptor beta chain with its context. These data originate in a study of blood T cell repertoires in COVID-19. The Seattle site enrolled patients during active infection and followed them longitudinally. Per germline, CDR1 SGHVS and CDR2 FQNEAQ. This CDR3 is built from 16 residues. V was pared by 6 bases and J by 6 bases, with 13 bases of the junction left unmatched. The protocol was immunoSEQ multiplex PCR, while the TCRdb copy is restricted to in-frame clones and leaves out a portion. The table lists 95,000 or so clones, roughly 79% of them singletons. This sequence originates from a man older than 75 with COVID-19, enrolled during active disease. The J gene is TRBJ1-5, the V gene TRBV7-8; 8 bases are a match to TRBD1. Sequenced input: peripheral blood. As DNA, the CDR3 is TGTGCCAGCAGTGAGGCCCCAGGGGGCCGGGGTCAGCCCCAGCATTTT. Its translation: CASSEAPGGRGQPQHF.